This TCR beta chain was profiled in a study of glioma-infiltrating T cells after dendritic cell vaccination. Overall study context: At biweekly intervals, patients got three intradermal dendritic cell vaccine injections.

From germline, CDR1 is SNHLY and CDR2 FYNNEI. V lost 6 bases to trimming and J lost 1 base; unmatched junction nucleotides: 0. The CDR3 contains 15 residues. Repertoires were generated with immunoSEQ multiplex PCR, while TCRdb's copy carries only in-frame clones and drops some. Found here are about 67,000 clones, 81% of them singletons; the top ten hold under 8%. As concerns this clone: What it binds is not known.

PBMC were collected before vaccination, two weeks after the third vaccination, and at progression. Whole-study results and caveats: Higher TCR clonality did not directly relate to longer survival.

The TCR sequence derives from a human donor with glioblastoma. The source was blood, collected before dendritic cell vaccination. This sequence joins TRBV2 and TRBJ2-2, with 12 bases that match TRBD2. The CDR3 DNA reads TGTGCCAGCAGGGGACTAGCGGGGAACACCGGGGAGCTGTTTTTT. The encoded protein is CASRGLAGNTGELFF.